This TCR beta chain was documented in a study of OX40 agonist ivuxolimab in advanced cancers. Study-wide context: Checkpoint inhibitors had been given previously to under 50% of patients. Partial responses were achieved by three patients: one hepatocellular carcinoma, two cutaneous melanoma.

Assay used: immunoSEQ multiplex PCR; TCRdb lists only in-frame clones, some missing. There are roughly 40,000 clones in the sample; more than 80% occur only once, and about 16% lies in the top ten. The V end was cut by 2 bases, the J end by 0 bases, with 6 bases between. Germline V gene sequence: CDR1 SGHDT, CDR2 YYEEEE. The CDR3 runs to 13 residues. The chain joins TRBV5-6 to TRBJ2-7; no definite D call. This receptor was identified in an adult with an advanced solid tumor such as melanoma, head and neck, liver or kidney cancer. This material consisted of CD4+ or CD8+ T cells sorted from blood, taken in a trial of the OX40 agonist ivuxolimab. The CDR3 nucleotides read TGTGCCAGCAGCTTTCGAAACTCCTACGAGCAGTACTTC. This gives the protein CASSFRNSYEQYF.